A single sample is the source of the 23 T cell receptor beta chains below, sequenced in a study of blood T cell repertoires in COVID-19. Assay used: immunoSEQ multiplex PCR; TCRdb lists only in-frame clones, some missing. This sample has 380,000 or so clones, with roughly 88% found just once. The sequenced sample consisted of PBMCs or T cells enriched from blood (not recorded which). The origin of the receptors is a woman aged 25-40 years with acute COVID-19.

The CDR3 region is CASMPGLASHNEQFF. The CDR3 DNA reads as TGTGCCAGTATGCCGGGACTAGCATCCCACAATGAGCAGTTCTTC. The rearrangement joins TRBV19 to TRBJ2-1; 9 bases fit TRBD2. The trim removed 7 bases at V and 5 bases at J, leaving 9 bases unmatched. The CDR3 contains 15 residues. Germline V gives CDR1 LNHDA, CDR2 SQIVND (reference sequence).

The genes are TRBV25-1 and TRBJ2-1; a possible D gene is TRBD2 (6 bases). The CDR3 has 14 residues. Germline-derived CDR1 and CDR2 are MGHDK and SYGVNS. With 1 base removed from V and 4 bases from J, the gap between germline ends came to 8 bases. CDR3 nucleotides: TGTGCCAGCAGTGAATCCGGGAGATACAATGAGCAGTTCTTC. Translating gives CASSESGRYNEQFF.

This clone was seen just once. This chain joins TRBV20-1 and TRBJ1-5; TRBD1 matches at 8 bases. There are 16 residues in the CDR3. Germline V gene lookup returns CDR1 DFQATT and CDR2 SNEGSKA (reference sequence). V dropped 3 bases and J dropped 6; count of bases not matched to a gene: 13. The CDR3 nucleotides read TGCAGTGCTAGTAGGCAGGGGGCGCTTGACGGTCAGCCCCAGCATTTT. This encodes CSASRQGALDGQPQHF.

The chain couples TRBV27 to TRBJ2-3; D gene uncertain. CDR1 MNHEY and CDR2 SMNVEV come from the germline V gene (reference sequence). The CDR3 length is 15 residues. Trimming cost V 5 bases and J 0 bases, with 12 bases left between them. The CDR3 spells CASSLLRYSTDTQYF. CDR3 bases: TGTGCCAGCAGTCTTCTGCGATATAGCACAGATACGCAGTATTTT.

The chain carries TRBV2 and TRBJ2-4, with D possibly being TRBD2 (6 bases). The CDR3 is made up of 17 amino acids. Germline CDR1 reads SNHLY; CDR2 reads FYNNEI. Trimming took off 1 base at V and 9 bases at J, with 22 bases between the two ends. CDR3 region: CASSEDMREGTGVIQYF. CDR3 DNA sequence: TGTGCCAGCAGTGAAGATATGAGAGAGGGCACGGGGGTCATTCAGTACTTC.

This sequence joins TRBV7-9 and TRBJ1-4; D perhaps matches TRBD1 (5 bases). The germline CDR1 and CDR2 sequences are SEHNR and FQNEAQ (reference sequence). Trimming pared 5 bases from V and 6 bases from J, leaving 13 bases between. This CDR3 has 14 residues. The CDR3 DNA sequence: TGTGCCAGCAGCCCGACAGAATACCATGAAAAACTGTTTTTT. Its translation: CASSPTEYHEKLFF.

The rearrangement links TRBV15 to TRBJ1-2; D is uncertain. This CDR3 is built from 14 residues. Germline CDR1 is LNHNV and CDR2 is YYDKDF (reference sequence). The V end lost 0 bases, the J end lost 7 bases, and 12 bases lay between the germline ends. CDR3 bases: TGTGCCACCAGCAGAGATAGATCGCCGGGTGGCTACACCTTC. Protein sequence: CATSRDRSPGGYTF.

The chain employs TRBV4-3 and TRBJ2-2, with 8 bases that match TRBD2. The trim removed 2 bases at V and 1 base at J, leaving 3 bases unmatched. The CDR3 consists of 16 residues. Germline CDR1 reads LGHNA; CDR2 reads YSLEER. The chain's CDR3 is CASSQPSGGNTGELFF. The CDR3, as DNA: TGCGCCAGCAGCCAACCCAGCGGGGGGAACACCGGGGAGCTGTTTTTT.

This rearrangement joins TRBV4-1 to TRBJ2-1; the D gene is possibly TRBD2 (7 bases). The CDR3 is made up of 18 amino acids. Germline lookup yields CDR1 MGHRA and CDR2 YSYEKL. V was shortened by 0 bases and J by 0 bases, with 15 bases between the two germline ends. The CDR3 coding sequence is TGCGCCAGCAGCCAAGAAGGGGGGGCGGGGGCCTCCTACAATGAGCAGTTCTTC. Translating it yields CASSQEGGAGASYNEQFF.

The chain employs TRBV13 and TRBJ2-4, with 7 bases lining up with TRBD2. Germline lookup yields CDR1 PRHDT and CDR2 FYEKMQ (reference sequence). The J segment lost 0 bases and the V segment lost 5 bases, leaving 1 base of the junction unmatched. This CDR3 is 14 amino acids long. CDR3 coding DNA: TGTGCCAGCAGCCGGGGGGTAGCCAAAAACATTCAGTACTTC. Translated: CASSRGVAKNIQYF.

The chain couples TRBV3-1 (or the pseudogene TRBV3-2) to TRBJ2-1; 9 bases are shared with TRBD2. Germline assignment: CDR1 LGHDT and CDR2 YNNKEL (reference sequence). This CDR3 is 16 amino acids long. The V and J ends lost 4 bases and 4 bases, in that order; junction bases with no gene match: 8. The CDR3 sequence: CASSRLGLAGYNEQFF. CDR3 coding DNA: TGTGCCAGCAGCCGATTGGGACTAGCAGGATACAATGAGCAGTTCTTC.

The chain is built from TRBV7-9 and TRBJ2-1; D may be TRBD2 (6 bases). Germline CDR1 SEHNR, CDR2 FQNEAQ (reference sequence). Trimming cost V 8 bases and J 1 base, with 21 bases left between them. The CDR3 has 17 amino acids. The CDR3 coding sequence is TGTGCCAGCGCCCAAAATCTAAGACTAGGATCCTACAATGAGCAGTTCTTC. This translates into CASAQNLRLGSYNEQFF.

V usage is TRBV29-1 and J usage is TRBJ2-3; TRBD1 matches 10 bases. Germline V CDR1 and CDR2: SQVTM, ANQGSEA. The V and J ends lost 6 bases and 11 bases, in that order; junction bases with no gene match: 14. This CDR3 has 14 amino acids. The CDR3 DNA reads TGCAGCGTCCCCGGGACAGGGGACCCGCGGGGGCAGTATTTT. This translates into CSVPGTGDPRGQYF.

This sequence joins TRBV27 and TRBJ1-2; the D is unclear. The CDR3 loop spans 15 amino acids. In germline, CDR1 is MNHEY, CDR2 SMNVEV (reference sequence). V lost 3 bases to trimming and J lost 2 bases, with 13 bases between them. CDR3 in amino acids: CASSFNPDFNYGYTF. CDR3 sequence (DNA): TGTGCCAGCAGTTTTAACCCTGACTTCAACTATGGCTACACCTTC.

A single count supports this clone. V is TRBV6-2 or TRBV6-3 and J is TRBJ1-2; 10 bases are a match to TRBD1. The CDR3 sequence is 14 residues long. Trimming took 6 bases from V and 8 from J; bases not matched to a gene: 9. Germline assignment: CDR1 MNHEY and CDR2 SVGEGT. The CDR3 is CASSRRDRGRGYTF. CDR3 in DNA: TGTGCCAGCAGCCGCCGGGACAGGGGAAGGGGCTACACCTTC.

The rearrangement joins TRBV28 to TRBJ2-1; 12 positions agree with TRBD2. This CDR3 comprises 16 residues. Trimming at V came to 4 bases and at J to 3 bases, leaving 4 bases not matched to a gene. Germline V gene lookup returns CDR1 MDHEN and CDR2 SYDVKM. This CDR3 is CASSSGLAGIYNEQFF. The CDR3 DNA follows: TGTGCCAGCAGTTCTGGACTAGCGGGGATCTACAATGAGCAGTTCTTC. Combining the CDR3 with reference TRBV28 and TRBJ2-1 gives the whole variable domain DVKVTQSSRYLVKRTGEKVFLECVQDMDHENMFWYRQDPGLGLRLIYFSYDVKMKEKGDIPEGYSVSREKKERFSLILESASTNQTSMYLCASSSGLAGIYNEQFFGPGTRLTVL.

The CDR3 DNA sequence: TGTGCCAGCAGCGGAAGACAGAGACCTAATGAAAAACTGTTTTTT. Encoded protein: CASSGRQRPNEKLFF. This chain joins TRBV13 and TRBJ1-4; TRBD1 might be the D (5 bases). The germline V gene encodes CDR1 PRHDT and CDR2 FYEKMQ (reference sequence). The CDR3 runs to 15 residues. V gave up 5 bases and J gave up 3 bases, with 13 bases separating them.

Written as DNA, the CDR3 is TGTGCCAGCAGCGTACTGGCGGGGGGGGACACCGGGGAGCTGTTTTTT. It specifies CASSVLAGGDTGELFF. This rearrangement joins TRBV9 to TRBJ2-2; 9 nucleotides agree with TRBD2. Germline CDR1 is SGDLS and CDR2 is YYNGEE. CDR3 size: 16 residues. Trimming at V came to 1 base and at J to 3 bases, leaving 4 bases not matched to a gene.

The gene calls are TRBV15 and TRBJ1-5, with no clear D. V shed 1 base and J shed 8 bases, with 15 bases lying between them. From germline, CDR1 is LNHNV and CDR2 YYDKDF (reference sequence). This CDR3 is built from 15 residues. In DNA form, the CDR3 reads TGTGCCACCAGCAGAGGATCGACGGAGTCTAAGCCCCAGCATTTT. This sequence encodes CATSRGSTESKPQHF.

The chain recombines TRBV27 with TRBJ1-2, with 7 bases that match TRBD1. This CDR3 is built from 15 residues. Trimming at V came to 5 bases and at J to 4 bases, leaving 10 bases not matched to a gene. Per the germline V gene, CDR1 is MNHEY and CDR2 is SMNVEV (reference sequence). CDR3 coding DNA: TGTGCCAGCAGTGTCACCGGGACAGCCGCCTATGGCTACACCTTC. This codes for CASSVTGTAAYGYTF.

This chain joins TRBV5-1 and TRBJ2-1; 10 positions agree with TRBD2. With V trimmed by 3 bases and J by 15 bases, 9 bases remained unmatched. The germline V gene encodes CDR1 SGHRS and CDR2 YFSETQ. The CDR3 consists of 13 residues. CDR3 DNA: TGCGCCAGCAGCTCTAGCGGGGGCCCTTCGCTGTTCTTC. Amino acids: CASSSSGGPSLFF.

The CDR3 sequence: CASSLGAGGAGNTIYF. In DNA form, the CDR3 reads TGTGCCAGCAGCTTAGGGGCGGGGGGAGCAGGAAACACCATATATTTT. This chain links TRBV7-2 with TRBJ1-3, with D tentatively TRBD1 (5 bases). Germline CDR1 is SGHTA and CDR2 is FQGNSA. The CDR3 contains 16 residues. V lost 1 base to trimming and J lost 4 bases, with 14 bases between them.

This clone was counted only a few times. The CDR3 is CASSFKGATYNEQFF. DNA for the CDR3: TGTGCCAGCAGCTTCAAGGGGGCTACCTACAATGAGCAGTTCTTC. The chain joins TRBV7-9 to TRBJ2-1; 7 bases line up with TRBD1. The CDR3 covers 15 residues. In germline, CDR1 is SEHNR, CDR2 FQNEAQ (reference sequence). Germline trimming cut 3 bases from V and 2 bases from J; bases unmatched to any gene: 4.